This T cell receptor (beta chain) appears in the sequencing data of a study of T cells in Graves' hyperthyroidism and ophthalmopathy. Whole-study findings and limits: Through a model of 13 V-J features, ophthalmopathy was separated from stable hyperthyroidism.

Clinical symptoms, serum thyroxine, TRAb, thyroid ultrasound and orbital computed tomography informed diagnoses. This clonotype was detected many times. Its antigen remains unidentified. RNA transcripts provided the source from which TCR beta CDR3 regions were amplified. Using the HTBI primer set, a first-round RT-PCR was run on the TCR CDR3. TCRdb reprocessed the multiplex PCR reads with MiXCR, giving one entry per CDR3 protein. The sample holds roughly 400,000 distinct CDR3 sequences, over 11% seen once. CDR3 length: 12 amino acids. The V end was cut by 5 bases, the J end by 1 base, with 3 bases between.

The V gene is TRBV12-3 or TRBV12-4, the J gene TRBJ1-5; D remains unclear. The origin of this receptor is a man aged 45-60 years with Graves' ophthalmopathy. The sequencing input was blood. The CDR3 loop reads CASSASNQPQHF. In DNA form, the CDR3 reads TGTGCCAGCAGTGCAAGCAATCAGCCCCAGCATTTT.